In its sample, the clone carrying this TCR beta chain was seen many times. The antigen is unknown. This entry comes from a study of T cells in Graves' hyperthyroidism and ophthalmopathy. Study findings and constraints: In blood, most of the thyroid clonotypes expanded above 0.001 were also present. Ophthalmopathy was identified by the model a median about 6.8 months ahead of onset.

Enrolled ophthalmopathy patients presented with a Clinical Activity Score of at least 3, a NOSPECS grade of at least 4, and disease duration under 3 months. Patients showing uncontrolled infection, other autoimmune disease, pregnancy or lactation were ineligible. What was amplified from RNA transcripts were TCR beta CDR3 regions. Researchers ran a first-round RT-PCR on the TCR CDR3 using the HTBI primer set. Each CDR3 protein is one row after TCRdb ran MiXCR on the multiplex PCR reads. This table holds about 270,000 distinct CDR3 sequences, over 20% found once. This CDR3 has 15 amino acids. The ends were cut back, 0 bases at V and 1 base at J, with 7 bases in the middle.

The TCR comes from a woman between 40 and 50 years old with Graves' ophthalmopathy. The sample consisted of blood. V and J are TRBV12-3 or TRBV12-4 and TRBJ1-3; D call uncertain. CDR3 residues: CASSLARISGNTIYF. The CDR3 bases are TGTGCCAGCAGTTTAGCAAGGATTTCTGGAAACACCATATATTTT.